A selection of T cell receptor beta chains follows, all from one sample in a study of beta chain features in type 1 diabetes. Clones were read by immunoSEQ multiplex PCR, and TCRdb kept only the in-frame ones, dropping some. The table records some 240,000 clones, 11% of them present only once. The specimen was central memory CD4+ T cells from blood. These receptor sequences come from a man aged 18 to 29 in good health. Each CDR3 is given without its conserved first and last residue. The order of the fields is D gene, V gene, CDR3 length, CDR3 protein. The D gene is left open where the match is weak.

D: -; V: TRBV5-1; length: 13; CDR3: ASSLEVAQGTEAF
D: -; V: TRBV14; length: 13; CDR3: ASSQEGGRGYEQY
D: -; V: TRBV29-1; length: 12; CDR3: SGEGLNIGETQY
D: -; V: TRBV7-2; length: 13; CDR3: ASSLDRESYNEQF
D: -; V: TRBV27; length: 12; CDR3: ASRRSGTGNTIY
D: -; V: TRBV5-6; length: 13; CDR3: ASSRDPGLYNEQF
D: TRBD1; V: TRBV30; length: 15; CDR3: AWSVYPGGLSGNTIY
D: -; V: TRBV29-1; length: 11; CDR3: SVDYPPGGEQY
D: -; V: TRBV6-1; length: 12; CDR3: ASSEAGPEGEQF
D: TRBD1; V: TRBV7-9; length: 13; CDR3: ASSQGTGANYGYT
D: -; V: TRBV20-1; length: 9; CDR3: SATRNYEQY
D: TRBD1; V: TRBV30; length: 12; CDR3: AWSVGQGTGELF
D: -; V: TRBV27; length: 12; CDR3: ASSSASGRGEAF
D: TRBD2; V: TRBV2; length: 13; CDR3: ASSLIAGVGGEQF
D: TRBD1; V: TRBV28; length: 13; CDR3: ASSPPGTGRRIQY
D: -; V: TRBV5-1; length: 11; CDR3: ASSFRGLDEQY
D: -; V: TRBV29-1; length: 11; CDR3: SVVWQLNTEAF
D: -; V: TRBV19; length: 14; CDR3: ASSPRSTSGANVLT
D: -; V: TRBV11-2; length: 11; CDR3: ASSLNRDTEAF
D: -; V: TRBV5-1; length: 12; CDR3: ASSRTSSTDTQY
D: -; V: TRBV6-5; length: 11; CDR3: ASRSGGANVLT
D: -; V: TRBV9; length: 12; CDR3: ASSVGSSYNEQF
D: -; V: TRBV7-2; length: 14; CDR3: ASSLGGYGGAYEQY
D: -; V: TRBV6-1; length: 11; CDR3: ASSRLGGNEQY
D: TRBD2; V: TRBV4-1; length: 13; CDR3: ASSQERTRTDEQF
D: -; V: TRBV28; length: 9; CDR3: ASGSVSEQY
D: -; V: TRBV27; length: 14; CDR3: ASSSQAGPQYNEQF
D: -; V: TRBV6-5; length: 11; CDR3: ASSPDRLQPQH
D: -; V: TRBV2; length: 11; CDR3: ASRARSHNEQF
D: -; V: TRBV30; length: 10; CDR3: AWIQLYTEAF
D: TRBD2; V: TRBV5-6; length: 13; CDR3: ASSLVAGAIHEQF
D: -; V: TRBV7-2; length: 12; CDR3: ASSLGGQSYEQY
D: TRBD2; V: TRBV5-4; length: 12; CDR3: ASTKAGLTDTQY
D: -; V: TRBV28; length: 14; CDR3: ASSREMGNSYNEQF
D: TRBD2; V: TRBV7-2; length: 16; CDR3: ASSFWPRASGEQETQY
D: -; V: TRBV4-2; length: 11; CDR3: ASSQDWTLEQY
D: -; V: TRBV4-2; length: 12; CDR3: ASSQVGQSYEQY
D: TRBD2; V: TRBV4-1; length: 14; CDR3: ASSQDWGTRGNIQY
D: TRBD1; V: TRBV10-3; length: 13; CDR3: AISITGTGYNEQF
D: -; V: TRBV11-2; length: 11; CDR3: ASSLSSYNEQF
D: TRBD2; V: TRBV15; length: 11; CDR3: ATKGLAGETQY
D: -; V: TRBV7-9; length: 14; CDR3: ASSLATFATNTEAF
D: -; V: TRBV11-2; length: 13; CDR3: ASSSLGTVNTEAF
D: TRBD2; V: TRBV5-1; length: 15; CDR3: ASSLAGGAGGYNEQF
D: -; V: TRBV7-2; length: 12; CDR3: ASSPGLANYEQY
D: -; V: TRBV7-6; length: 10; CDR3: ASSRVGETQY
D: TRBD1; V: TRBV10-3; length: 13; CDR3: AISDPGQGGYGYT
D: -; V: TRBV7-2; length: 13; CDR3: ASSPRRGTKEKLF
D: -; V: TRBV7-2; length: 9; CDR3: ASSISYEQY
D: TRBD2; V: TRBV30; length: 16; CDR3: AWSLPGLAGERTDTQY
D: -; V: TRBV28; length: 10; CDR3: ASRQQGNIQY